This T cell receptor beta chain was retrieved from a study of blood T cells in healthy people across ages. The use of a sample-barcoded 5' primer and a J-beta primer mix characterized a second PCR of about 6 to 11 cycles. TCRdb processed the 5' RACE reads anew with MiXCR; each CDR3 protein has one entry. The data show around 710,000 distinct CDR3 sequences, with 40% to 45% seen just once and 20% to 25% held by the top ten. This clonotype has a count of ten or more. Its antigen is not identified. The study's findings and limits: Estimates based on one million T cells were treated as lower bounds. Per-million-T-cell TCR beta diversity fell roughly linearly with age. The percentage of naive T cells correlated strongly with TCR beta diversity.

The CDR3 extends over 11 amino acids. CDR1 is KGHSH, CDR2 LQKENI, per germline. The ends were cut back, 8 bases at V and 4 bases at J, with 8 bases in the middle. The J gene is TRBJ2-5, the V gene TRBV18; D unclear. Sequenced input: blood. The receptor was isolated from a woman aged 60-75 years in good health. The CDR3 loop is CASSPLETQYF. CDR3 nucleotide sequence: TGTGCCAGCAGTCCCCTAGAGACCCAGTACTTC.